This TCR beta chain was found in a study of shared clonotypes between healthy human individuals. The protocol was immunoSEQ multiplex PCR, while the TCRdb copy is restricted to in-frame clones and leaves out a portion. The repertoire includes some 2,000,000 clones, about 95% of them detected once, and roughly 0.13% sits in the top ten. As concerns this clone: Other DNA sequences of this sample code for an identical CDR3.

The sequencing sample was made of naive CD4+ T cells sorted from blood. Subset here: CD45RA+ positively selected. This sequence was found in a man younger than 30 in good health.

The CDR3 here is CAWSVRGGNQPQHF. In nucleotides, the CDR3 is TGTGCCTGGAGTGTACGGGGAGGGAACCAGCCCCAGCATTTT. This chain connects TRBV30 to TRBJ1-5; D remains ambiguous. The germline V gene has CDR1 GTSNPN and CDR2 SVGIG (reference sequence). V lost 0 bases, J lost 7 bases, and 13 bases lay in between. This CDR3 has 14 residues.